This T cell receptor (beta chain) comes out of a study of T-cell memory formation after mild COVID-19. Study as a whole: TCR clusters mostly belonged to single donors. Study-wide results and caveats: Within pre-infection memory, some responding clones were found, suggesting cross-reactive memory joined. Of the contracting clones, CD4+ ones lay mainly in CM and EM, and CD8+ ones in EMRA.

A few counts support this clonotype. What it binds is not known. A single base separates this from a much larger clone, so it may be a read error. V was cut by 0 bases and J by 7 bases, with 1 base left in between. Germline loops: CDR1 SGHKS, CDR2 YYEKEE (reference sequence). There are 11 residues in the CDR3. TCRdb analysed the 5' RACE reads with MiXCR anew, one entry per CDR3 protein. The sample has under 450,000 distinct CDR3 sequences; about an eighth are singletons. This receptor was identified in a man aged 18 to 35 who had mild COVID-19 (a few samples of this study predate the infection). Cell type and time point are not known. This chain joins TRBV5-5 and TRBJ1-4; D is ambiguous. Sequenced: PBMCs or a T cell subset sorted from them (not recorded which). The CDR3 DNA reads TGTGCCAGCAGCTTGGTTGAAAAACTGTTTTTT. This codes for CASSLVEKLFF.